Each of the 14 T cell receptor beta chains below was sequenced from the same sample in a study of blood T cell repertoires in COVID-19. TCRdb's table, derived via immunoSEQ multiplex PCR, lists solely in-frame clones and lacks some. The sample includes under 450,000 clones, about four fifths of them seen just once. Sequenced: PBMCs or T cells enriched from blood (not recorded which). These receptor sequences come from a woman in her forties or fifties who had recovered from COVID-19.

The table lists this clone with a count of one. This chain connects TRBV24-1 to TRBJ2-3, with TRBD2 identical over 7 bases. The J segment lost 4 bases and the V segment lost 3 bases, leaving 3 bases of the junction unmatched. The CDR3 covers 14 residues. Germline values: CDR1 KGHDR, CDR2 SFDVKD. The CDR3 is CATSDGGGADTQYF. DNA for the CDR3: TGTGCCACCAGTGATGGCGGGGGAGCAGATACGCAGTATTTT.

The sample holds a few counts of this clone. The chain has TRBV3-1 (or the pseudogene TRBV3-2) and TRBJ1-2; D might be TRBD1 (5 bases). Trimming stripped 4 bases from V and 8 bases from J, with 14 bases between. Germline CDR1 reads LGHDT; CDR2 reads YNNKEL (reference sequence). The CDR3 has 13 amino acids. CDR3 protein: CASSLPGIIGYTF. The CDR3 DNA follows: TGTGCCAGCAGCCTGCCAGGGATAATCGGCTACACCTTC.

The chain uses TRBV5-1 and TRBJ2-3, with 7 bases that match TRBD2. Germline trimming cut 6 bases from V and 4 bases from J; bases unmatched to any gene: 11. The length of the CDR3 is 15 residues. Germline CDR1 and CDR2: SGHRS and YFSETQ. In DNA form, the CDR3 reads TGCGCCAGCAAGGAGTGGGCGGGGGAGGCAGATACGCAGTATTTT. Amino acids: CASKEWAGEADTQYF. The complete variable domain, with remaining parts taken from reference TRBV5-1 and TRBJ2-3, reads KAGVTQTPRYLIKTRGQQVTLSCSPISGHRSVSWYQQTPGQGLQFLFEYFSETQRNKGNFPGRFSGRQFSNSRSEMNVSTLELGDSALYLCASKEWAGEADTQYFGPGTRLTVL.

The V and J genes are TRBV11-2 and TRBJ2-7; 7 nucleotides agree with TRBD1. The germline V gene encodes CDR1 SGHAT and CDR2 FQNNGV. The CDR3 consists of 10 residues. J lost 9 bases, V lost 8 bases, and 4 bases had no gene match. The CDR3: CASGQETQYF. DNA of the CDR3: TGTGCCAGCGGACAGGAGACGCAGTACTTC.

This chain uses TRBV2 with TRBJ1-5; tentative D call: TRBD1 (6 bases). Per the germline V gene, CDR1 is SNHLY and CDR2 is FYNNEI. The CDR3 has 16 residues. Between the trimmed V and J ends, which lost 2 bases and 0 bases, there was a span of 11 bases. CDR3 amino acids: CASSEKGGYSNQPQHF. For the CDR3, the DNA is TGTGCCAGCAGTGAAAAGGGGGGGTATAGCAATCAGCCCCAGCATTTT.

J is TRBJ2-5 and V is TRBV24-1; D might be TRBD2 (6 bases). The length of the CDR3 is 13 residues. V gave up 3 bases and J gave up 4 bases, with 8 bases separating them. Germline CDR1 and CDR2: KGHDR and SFDVKD. The chain's CDR3 is CATSDRGIETQYF. For the CDR3, the DNA is TGTGCCACCAGTGATCGGGGGATAGAGACCCAGTACTTC.

The V and J genes are TRBV19 and TRBJ1-5; D remains unclear. CDR1 is LNHDA, CDR2 SQIVND, per germline (reference sequence). The length of the CDR3 is 17 residues. Trimming removed 1 base from V and 1 base from J, with 14 bases in between. The CDR3 here is CASSIGDGGQSNQPQHF. The CDR3 DNA reads TGTGCCAGTAGTATAGGAGACGGCGGGCAGAGCAATCAGCCCCAGCATTTT.

The chain links TRBV14 to TRBJ1-2, with 9 nucleotides matching TRBD1. The CDR3 has 15 residues. The germline gives CDR1 SGHDN, CDR2 FVKESK. The J segment lost 6 bases and the V segment lost 4 bases, leaving 9 bases of the junction unmatched. CDR3 nucleotide sequence: TGTGCCAGCAGCCTTGGACAGGGGCGAGGTGATGGCTACACCTTC. It is translated as CASSLGQGRGDGYTF.

This rearrangement joins TRBV4-2 to TRBJ2-6; D remains unclear. This CDR3 comprises 16 residues. From germline, CDR1 is LGHNA and CDR2 YNFKEQ. V lost 0 bases, J lost 0 bases, and 6 bases lay in between. DNA for the CDR3: TGTGCCAGCAGCCAAGAGTTCCACTCTGGGGCCAACGTCCTGACTTTC. Protein sequence: CASSQEFHSGANVLTF.

V and J are TRBV5-4 and TRBJ1-1; a weak D match, TRBD1 (5 bases). The CDR3 extends over 14 amino acids. Germline lookup yields CDR1 SGHNT and CDR2 YYREEE (reference sequence). Trimming took 0 bases from V and 1 from J, leaving 7 bases between them. In DNA form, the CDR3 reads TGTGCCAGCAGCTTGGCGGGGGGGAACACTGAAGCTTTCTTT. Its translation is CASSLAGGNTEAFF.

This chain uses TRBV19 with TRBJ1-1; no clear D. Germline V gene data show CDR1 as LNHDA and CDR2 as SQIVND (reference sequence). V shed 4 bases and J shed 5 bases, with 11 bases lying between them. The CDR3 is 13 residues long. The CDR3 here is CASSSARWTEAFF. In DNA form, the CDR3 reads TGTGCCAGTAGTAGCGCGCGGTGGACTGAAGCTTTCTTT.

The chain uses TRBV18 and TRBJ1-4, with D uncertain. Deletions cut 6 bases from V and 7 bases from J, with 21 bases between. This CDR3 is 16 amino acids long. The germline V gene has CDR1 KGHSH and CDR2 LQKENI. The CDR3 region has the DNA TGTGCCAGCTCTACACTAAGAGGGAACGGCTTTGAAAAACTGTTTTTT. It is translated as CASSTLRGNGFEKLFF.

This chain joins TRBV5-8 and TRBJ1-4; TRBD1 matches 7 bases. This CDR3 has 17 residues. With V trimmed by 1 base and J by 5 bases, 11 bases remained unmatched. The germline V gene encodes CDR1 SGHTS and CDR2 YDEGEE. CDR3 in DNA: TGTGCCAGCAGCTTGAGCAGAGGGACAGCCATCAATGAAAAACTGTTTTTT. Amino acids: CASSLSRGTAINEKLFF.

The chain is built from TRBV14 and TRBJ1-5; D ambiguous. This CDR3 is built from 13 residues. Germline CDR1 is SGHDN and CDR2 is FVKESK. V was trimmed by 0 bases and J by 6 bases, leaving 6 bases between them. The DNA for the CDR3 is TGTGCCAGCAGCCAAGATTGGAGTCAGCCCCAGCATTTT. This codes for CASSQDWSQPQHF.